This TCR beta chain emerged from a study of shared clonotypes between healthy human individuals. Findings of the study overall: Estimated clonotype richness was generally higher in naive than memory subsets.

TCRdb's copy holds only in-frame clones and misses some; the assay was immunoSEQ multiplex PCR. The repertoire holds more than 1,200,000 clones, with approximately 98.5% as singletons. This clone was seen just once. The antigen is not known. The receptor comes from a man aged 25-40 years in good health. The sample was naive CD4+ T cells sorted from blood. Described subset: CD45RA+ positively selected.

CDR3 sequence reads: CASSVEPVAGSEQYF. The CDR3 region has the DNA TGTGCCAGCAGCGTAGAACCCGTAGCGGGAAGCGAGCAGTACTTC. The V and J genes are TRBV9 and TRBJ2-7, with 8 bases matching TRBD2. V gave up 0 bases and J gave up 6 bases; unmatched junction bases: 8. The germline V gene encodes CDR1 SGDLS and CDR2 YYNGEE. The CDR3 sequence is 15 residues long.